This paragraph reports one T cell receptor (beta chain). Its target is unknown. These data belong to a study of post-analysis software for immune sequencing data. Turning to the study itself: The patients showed relapsing-remitting, secondary progressive and progressive-relapsing multiple sclerosis courses.

There are 15 residues in the CDR3. Per the germline V gene, CDR1 is SGHRS and CDR2 is YFSETQ. Trimming removed 2 bases from V and 0 bases from J, with 9 bases in between. TCR beta cDNA libraries included unique molecular identifiers. T cells numbering roughly 0.85 to 11 million gave rise to about 540,000 cDNA molecules. TCRdb passed the PCR reads through MiXCR, listing each CDR3 protein once. The repertoire consists of roughly 650,000 distinct CDR3 sequences, with over 45% occurring once and the leading ten covering 11%. Study-wide points: Relative to controls, patients had about 5 TRBV segments at higher frequency, with TRBV5-6, TRBV5-1 and TRBV20-1 among these. Strong co-clustering by F measure was seen for same-batch samples. Significantly lower normalized Chao1 diversity was seen in multiple sclerosis patients than in controls.

Material: blood. This receptor was identified in a girl aged 2 to 9 with multiple sclerosis. V usage is TRBV5-1 and J usage is TRBJ2-1; D uncertain. CDR3 bases: TGCGCCAGCAGCTTTTCCCCGAGCTCCTACAATGAGCAGTTCTTC. Translated, it gives CASSFSPSSYNEQFF.